Listed here are 9 T cell receptor beta chains from one sample, sequenced in a study of post-analysis software for immune sequencing data. Study-level results: Comparison of patients with controls showed four or five TRBV segments more frequent in patients, TRBV5-6, TRBV5-1 and TRBV20-1 among them.

Every TCR beta cDNA library bore unique molecular identifiers. TCRdb itself ran the PCR reads through MiXCR, one entry per CDR3 protein. The top ten clones hold roughly 3.5% of a sample with about 200,000 distinct CDR3 sequences, around 29% of them seen once. These receptors' targets are unknown. The sample taken for sequencing was blood. These receptors were taken from a girl aged 2 to 17 with multiple sclerosis.

This chain connects TRBV20-1 to TRBJ1-4, with D perhaps TRBD1 (5 bases). Trimming took off 0 bases at V and 7 bases at J, with 15 bases between the two ends. CDR1 is DFQATT and CDR2 is SNEGSKA in the germline V gene (reference sequence). CDR3 length: 15 amino acids. The CDR3 DNA sequence: TGCAGTGCTAGAGATCATCGGGATGGGGGTGAAAAACTGTTTTTT. Its protein product is CSARDHRDGGEKLFF.

This clonotype was detected a few times. The gene calls are TRBV28 and TRBJ1-6; D unclear. This CDR3 has 15 residues. The V end was cut by 1 base, the J end by 4 bases, with 8 bases between. The germline V gene has CDR1 MDHEN and CDR2 SYDVKM. CDR3 region: CASSLFAEYNSPLHF. CDR3 nucleotides: TGTGCCAGCAGTTTATTCGCAGAATATAATTCACCCCTCCACTTT.

This clonotype was counted a single time. A much larger clone is a single base away; this may be a read error. This rearrangement joins TRBV28 to TRBJ1-2; 8 bases match TRBD1. CDR1 is MDHEN, CDR2 SYDVKM, per germline. Trimming removed 6 bases from V and 6 bases from J; junction bases left unmatched: 15. The CDR3 length is 16 residues. The CDR3 reads CASSPLRTGLLNGYTF. CDR3 nucleotides: TGTGCCAGCAGCCCACTTCGGACAGGGCTCCTCAATGGCTACACCTTC.

This clonotype has a handful of counts. The gene calls are TRBV4-1 and TRBJ1-5, with D tentatively TRBD1 (5 bases). Germline V gives CDR1 MGHRA, CDR2 YSYEKL. The CDR3 sequence is 17 residues long. Trimming removed 1 base from V and 1 base from J, with 14 bases in between. CDR3 sequence: CASSQVEWAGSNQPQHF. The CDR3 DNA reads as TGCGCCAGCAGCCAAGTTGAGTGGGCAGGGAGCAATCAGCCCCAGCATTTT.

On this clonotype: The CDR3 does not end in the conserved phenylalanine or tryptophan, so this is likely a read error. The V call is TRBV5-1, the J call TRBJ2-5; D perhaps matches TRBD2 (6 bases). The germline V gene encodes CDR1 SGHRS and CDR2 YFSETQ. Trimming removed 2 bases at V and 7 bases at J, with 18 bases between. The CDR3 contains 15 residues. The CDR3 coding sequence is TGCGCCAGCAGCTTTTTGGACCGGGGGAGCGGGACCCAGTACTCC. As protein: CASSFLDRGSGTQYS.

This clonotype was counted many times. The chain uses TRBV29-1 and TRBJ2-1, with TRBD1 matching over 7 bases. The CDR3 length is 14 residues. V shed 7 bases, J shed 4 bases, and the junction held 10 bases outside the gene matches. Per the germline V gene, CDR1 is SQVTM and CDR2 is ANQGSEA. The CDR3, as DNA: TGCAGCGCAACCGACAGGGTAAAGTACAATGAGCAGTTCTTC. This translates into CSATDRVKYNEQFF.

In regard to this clonotype: One end of the junction is discordant with germline, which a read error may explain. The V gene is TRBV5-6, the J gene TRBJ2-1; 8 nucleotides match TRBD2. Judging by the DNA end, TRBJ2-7 fits better; the J call may be wrong. In germline, CDR1 is SGHDT, CDR2 YYEEEE. The CDR3 is 14 residues long. Written as DNA, the CDR3 is TGTACCAGCAGCTTGACTAGCGCCACCTACGAGCAGTACTTC. Translating gives CTSSLTSATYEQYF.

The sample holds many counts of this clonotype. This chain uses TRBV6-5 with TRBJ2-7, with D maybe TRBD1 (6 bases). Germline V CDR1 and CDR2: MNHEY, SVGAGI. CDR3 length: 12 amino acids. V was clipped by 6 bases and J by 3 bases, with 9 bases between them. CDR3 in amino acids: CASSQDSYEQYF. The DNA for the CDR3 is TGTGCCAGCAGCCAGGACAGCTACGAGCAGTACTTC.

This clonotype has a handful of counts. Here the CDR3 DNA reads TGTGCCAGCAGCTTAGTGGCGGACACTGAAGCTTTCTTT. Amino acid sequence: CASSLVADTEAFF. The rearrangement links TRBV7-9 to TRBJ1-1; no firm D call. V was trimmed by 1 base and J by 3 bases, leaving 6 bases between them. The CDR3 length is 13 residues. The germline gives CDR1 SEHNR, CDR2 FQNEAQ (reference sequence).